The sequence of this TCR beta chain was determined in a study of T cell responses to AZD1222 COVID-19 vaccine. Findings of the study overall: Two AZD1222 administrations were followed by greater Spike-specific TCR breadth and depth.

Pooled together were second doses at about 4 or about 12 weeks. Of note for this clone: The target antigen is unknown.

Sequenced by immunoSEQ multiplex PCR; TCRdb stores in-frame clones only, minus some. Of some 52,000 clones listed, 80% to 90% were seen once; the top ten hold approximately 2.6%. The starting material was peripheral blood, obtained 28 days after the second AZD1222 dose. This receptor was obtained from an adult who received the AZD1222 COVID-19 vaccine.

The CDR3 DNA is TGTGCCAGCAGCTTACTTATAGCGGGAGGAAGAGGGGAGCAGTACTTC. It specifies CASSLLIAGGRGEQYF. This chain links TRBV5-5 with TRBJ2-7; TRBD2 aligns across 10 bases. The germline V gene has CDR1 SGHKS and CDR2 YYEKEE (reference sequence). This CDR3 is 16 amino acids long. V shed 2 bases, J shed 7 bases, and the junction held 12 bases outside the gene matches.